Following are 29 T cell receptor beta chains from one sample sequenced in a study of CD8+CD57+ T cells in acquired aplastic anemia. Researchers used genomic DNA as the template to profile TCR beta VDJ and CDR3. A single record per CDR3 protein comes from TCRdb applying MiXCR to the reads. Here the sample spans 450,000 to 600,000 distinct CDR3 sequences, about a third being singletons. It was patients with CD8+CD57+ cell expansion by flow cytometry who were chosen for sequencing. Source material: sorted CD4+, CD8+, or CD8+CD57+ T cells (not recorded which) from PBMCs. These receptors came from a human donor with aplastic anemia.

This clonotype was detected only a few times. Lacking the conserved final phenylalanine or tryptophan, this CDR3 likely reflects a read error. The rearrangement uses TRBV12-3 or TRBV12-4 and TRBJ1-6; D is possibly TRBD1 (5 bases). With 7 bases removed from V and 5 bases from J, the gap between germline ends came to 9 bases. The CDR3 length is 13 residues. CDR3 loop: CASTPQDNSPLHS. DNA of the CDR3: TGTGCCAGCACCCCACAGGATAATTCACCCCTCCACTCT.

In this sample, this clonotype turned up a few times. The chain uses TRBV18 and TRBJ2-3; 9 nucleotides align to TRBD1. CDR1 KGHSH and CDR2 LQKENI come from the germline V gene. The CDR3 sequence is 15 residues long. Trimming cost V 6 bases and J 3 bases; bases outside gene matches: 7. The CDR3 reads CASSRDRESTDTQYF. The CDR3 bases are TGTGCCAGCTCGAGGGACAGGGAGTCGACAGATACGCAGTATTTT.

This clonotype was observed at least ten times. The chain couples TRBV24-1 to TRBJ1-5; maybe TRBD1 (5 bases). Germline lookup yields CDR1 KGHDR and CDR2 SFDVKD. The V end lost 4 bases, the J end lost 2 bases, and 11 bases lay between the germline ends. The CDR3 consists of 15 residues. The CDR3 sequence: CATSEPGRGNQPQHF. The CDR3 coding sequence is TGTGCCACCAGTGAACCGGGACGCGGCAATCAGCCCCAGCATTTT.

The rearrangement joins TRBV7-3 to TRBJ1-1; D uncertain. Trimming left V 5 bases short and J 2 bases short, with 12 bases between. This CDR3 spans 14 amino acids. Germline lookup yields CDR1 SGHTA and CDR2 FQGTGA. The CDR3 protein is CASSPNRVNTEAFF. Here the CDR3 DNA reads TGTGCCAGCAGCCCTAACCGAGTTAACACTGAAGCTTTCTTT. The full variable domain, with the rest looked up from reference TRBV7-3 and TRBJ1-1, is GAGVSQTPSNKVTEKGKYVELRCDPISGHTALYWYRQSLGQGPEFLIYFQGTGAADDSGLPNDRFFAVRPEGSVSTLKIQRTERGDSAVYLCASSPNRVNTEAFFGQGTRLTVV.

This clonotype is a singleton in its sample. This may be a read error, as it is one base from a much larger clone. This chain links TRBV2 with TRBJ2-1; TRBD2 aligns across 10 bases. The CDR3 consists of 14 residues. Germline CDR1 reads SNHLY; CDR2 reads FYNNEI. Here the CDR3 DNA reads TGTGTCAGCAGTGGACTAGCGGACTACAATGAGCAGTTCTTC. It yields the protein CVSSGLADYNEQFF. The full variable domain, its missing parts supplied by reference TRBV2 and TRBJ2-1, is EPEVTQTPSHQVTQMGQEVILRCVPISNHLYFYWYRQILGQKVEFLVSFYNNEISEKSEIFDDQFSVERPDGSNFTLKIRSTKLEDSAMYFCVSSGLADYNEQFFGPGTRLTVL.

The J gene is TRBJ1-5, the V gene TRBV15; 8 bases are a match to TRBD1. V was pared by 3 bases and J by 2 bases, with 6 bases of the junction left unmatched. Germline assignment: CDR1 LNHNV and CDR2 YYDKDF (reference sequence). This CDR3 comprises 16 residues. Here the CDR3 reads CATSSPDRGRNQPQHF. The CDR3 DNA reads TGTGCCACCAGCAGCCCCGACAGGGGACGCAATCAGCCCCAGCATTTT.

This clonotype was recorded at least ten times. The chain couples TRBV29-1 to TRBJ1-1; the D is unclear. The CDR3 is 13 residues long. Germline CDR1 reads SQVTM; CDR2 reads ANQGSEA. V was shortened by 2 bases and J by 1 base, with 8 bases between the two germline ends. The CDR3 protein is CSVERGGNTEAFF. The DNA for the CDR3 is TGCAGCGTTGAAAGAGGAGGGAACACTGAAGCTTTCTTT.

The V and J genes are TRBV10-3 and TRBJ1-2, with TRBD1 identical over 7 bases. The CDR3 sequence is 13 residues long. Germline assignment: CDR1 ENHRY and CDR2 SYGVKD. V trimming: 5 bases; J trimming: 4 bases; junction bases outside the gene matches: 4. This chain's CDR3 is CAISLQGIYGYTF. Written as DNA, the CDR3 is TGTGCCATCAGTCTACAGGGGATCTATGGCTACACCTTC.

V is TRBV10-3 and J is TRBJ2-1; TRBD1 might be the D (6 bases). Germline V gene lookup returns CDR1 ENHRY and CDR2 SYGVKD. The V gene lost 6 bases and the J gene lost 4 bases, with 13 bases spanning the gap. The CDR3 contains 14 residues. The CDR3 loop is CAISRVGAYNEQFF. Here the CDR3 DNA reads TGTGCCATCAGCCGGGTGGGGGCTTACAATGAGCAGTTCTTC.

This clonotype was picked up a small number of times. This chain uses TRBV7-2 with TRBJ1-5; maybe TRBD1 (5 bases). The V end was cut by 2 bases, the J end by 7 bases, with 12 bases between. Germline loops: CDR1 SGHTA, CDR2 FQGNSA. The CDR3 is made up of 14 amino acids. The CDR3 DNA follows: TGTGCCAGCAGCTTACTACGGGGGGGACAGCCCCAGCATTTT. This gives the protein CASSLLRGGQPQHF.

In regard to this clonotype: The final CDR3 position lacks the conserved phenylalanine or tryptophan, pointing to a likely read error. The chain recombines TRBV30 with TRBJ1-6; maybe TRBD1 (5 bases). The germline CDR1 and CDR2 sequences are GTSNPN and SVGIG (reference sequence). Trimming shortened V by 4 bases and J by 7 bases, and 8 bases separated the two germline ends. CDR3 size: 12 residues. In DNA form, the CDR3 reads TGTGCCTGGAAGGACAACAATTCACCCCTCCACATT. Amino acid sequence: CAWKDNNSPLHI.

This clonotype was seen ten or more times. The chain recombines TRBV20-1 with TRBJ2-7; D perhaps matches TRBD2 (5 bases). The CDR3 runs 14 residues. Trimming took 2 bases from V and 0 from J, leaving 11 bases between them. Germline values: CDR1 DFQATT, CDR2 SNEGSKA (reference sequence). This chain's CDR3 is CSARRLLTSYEQYF. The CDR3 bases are TGCAGTGCTAGAAGACTACTCACCTCCTACGAGCAGTACTTC.

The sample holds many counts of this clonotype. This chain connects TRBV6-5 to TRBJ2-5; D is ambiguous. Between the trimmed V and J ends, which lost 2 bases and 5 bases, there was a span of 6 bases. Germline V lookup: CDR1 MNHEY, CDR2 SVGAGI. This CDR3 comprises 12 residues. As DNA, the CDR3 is TGTGCCAGCAGTTACAGGGCTGAGACCCAGTACTTC. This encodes CASSYRAETQYF.

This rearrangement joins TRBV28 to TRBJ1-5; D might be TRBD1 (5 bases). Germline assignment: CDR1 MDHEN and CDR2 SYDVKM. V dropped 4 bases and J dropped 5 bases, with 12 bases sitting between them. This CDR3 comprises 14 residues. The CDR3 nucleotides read TGTGCCAGCAGTTCTCAGGGCCCCGATCAGCCCCAGCATTTT. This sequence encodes CASSSQGPDQPQHF. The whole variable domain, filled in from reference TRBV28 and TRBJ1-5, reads DVKVTQSSRYLVKRTGEKVFLECVQDMDHENMFWYRQDPGLGLRLIYFSYDVKMKEKGDIPEGYSVSREKKERFSLILESASTNQTSMYLCASSSQGPDQPQHFGDGTRLSIL.

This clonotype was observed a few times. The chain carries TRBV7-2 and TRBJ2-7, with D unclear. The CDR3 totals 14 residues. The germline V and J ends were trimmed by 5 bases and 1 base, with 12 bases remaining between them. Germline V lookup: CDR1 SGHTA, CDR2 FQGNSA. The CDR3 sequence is CASSEAATSYEQYF. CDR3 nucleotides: TGTGCCAGCAGCGAGGCAGCCACTTCCTACGAGCAGTACTTC.

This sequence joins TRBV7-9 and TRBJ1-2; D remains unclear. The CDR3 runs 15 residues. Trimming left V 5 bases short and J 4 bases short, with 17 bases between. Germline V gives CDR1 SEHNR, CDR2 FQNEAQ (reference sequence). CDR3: CASSNSPHRGYGYTF. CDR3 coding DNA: TGTGCCAGCAGCAACTCCCCCCATCGAGGCTATGGCTACACCTTC.

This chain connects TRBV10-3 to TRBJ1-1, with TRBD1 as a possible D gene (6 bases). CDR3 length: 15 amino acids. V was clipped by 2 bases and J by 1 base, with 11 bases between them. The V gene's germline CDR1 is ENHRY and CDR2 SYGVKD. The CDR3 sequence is CAISEATGRNTEAFF. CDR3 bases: TGTGCCATCAGTGAGGCTACAGGGAGGAACACTGAAGCTTTCTTT.

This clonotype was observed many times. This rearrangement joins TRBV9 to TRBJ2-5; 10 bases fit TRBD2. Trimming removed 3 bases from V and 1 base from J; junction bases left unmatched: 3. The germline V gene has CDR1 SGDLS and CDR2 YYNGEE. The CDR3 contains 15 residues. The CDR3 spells CASSATSGAQETQYF. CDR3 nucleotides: TGTGCCAGCAGCGCAACTAGCGGGGCCCAAGAGACCCAGTACTTC. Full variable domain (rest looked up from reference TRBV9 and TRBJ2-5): DSGVTQTPKHLITATGQRVTLRCSPRSGDLSVYWYQQSLDQGLQFLIQYYNGEERAKGNILERFSAQQFPDLHSELNLSSLELGDSALYFCASSATSGAQETQYFGPGTRLLVL.

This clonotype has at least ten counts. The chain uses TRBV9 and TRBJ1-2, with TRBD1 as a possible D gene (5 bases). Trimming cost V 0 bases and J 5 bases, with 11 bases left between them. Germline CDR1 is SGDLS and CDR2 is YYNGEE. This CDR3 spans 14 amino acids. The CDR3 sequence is CASSVGDRGYGYTF. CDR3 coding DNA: TGTGCCAGCAGCGTAGGGGACCGAGGGTATGGCTACACCTTC.

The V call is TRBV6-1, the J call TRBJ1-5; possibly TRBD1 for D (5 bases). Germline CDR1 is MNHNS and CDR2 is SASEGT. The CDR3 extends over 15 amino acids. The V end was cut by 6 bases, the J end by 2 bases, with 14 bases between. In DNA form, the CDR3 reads TGTGCCAGCAGGGCGGACTTACAGGGCAATCAGCCCCAGCATTTT. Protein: CASRADLQGNQPQHF.

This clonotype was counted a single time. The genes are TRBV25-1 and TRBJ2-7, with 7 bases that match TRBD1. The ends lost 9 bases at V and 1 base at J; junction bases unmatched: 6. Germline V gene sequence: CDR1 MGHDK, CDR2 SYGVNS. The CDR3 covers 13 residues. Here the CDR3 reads CASQPGQSYEQYF. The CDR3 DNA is TGTGCCAGTCAACCGGGACAGTCCTACGAGCAGTACTTC.

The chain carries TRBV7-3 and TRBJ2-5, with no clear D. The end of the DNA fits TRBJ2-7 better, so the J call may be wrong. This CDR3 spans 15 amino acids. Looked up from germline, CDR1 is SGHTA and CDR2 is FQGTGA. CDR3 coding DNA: TGTGCCTGGAGTTTCGTCCTCAGGAGTACCTACGAGCAGTACTTC. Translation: CAWSFVLRSTYEQYF.

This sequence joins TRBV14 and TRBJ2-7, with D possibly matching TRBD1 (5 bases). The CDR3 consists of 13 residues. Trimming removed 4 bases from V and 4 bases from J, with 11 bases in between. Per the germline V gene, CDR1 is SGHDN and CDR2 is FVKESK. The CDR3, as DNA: TGTGCCAGCAGCCTTTCAGGGTCATACGAGCAGTACGTC. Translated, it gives CASSLSGSYEQYV.

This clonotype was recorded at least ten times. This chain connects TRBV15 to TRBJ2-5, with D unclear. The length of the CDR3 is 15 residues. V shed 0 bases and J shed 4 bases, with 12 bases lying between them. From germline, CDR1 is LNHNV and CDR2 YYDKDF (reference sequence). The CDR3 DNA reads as TGTGCCACCAGCAGAGATAATTTAGGAGTAGAGACCCAGTACTTC. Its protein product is CATSRDNLGVETQYF.

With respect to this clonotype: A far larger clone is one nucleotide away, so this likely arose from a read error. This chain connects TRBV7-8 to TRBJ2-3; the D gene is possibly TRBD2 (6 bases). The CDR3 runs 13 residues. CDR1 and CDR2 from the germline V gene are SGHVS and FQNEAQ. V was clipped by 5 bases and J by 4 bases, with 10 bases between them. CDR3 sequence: CASSGGNADTQYF. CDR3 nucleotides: TGTGCCAGCAGCGGGGGGAACGCAGATACGCAGTATTTT.

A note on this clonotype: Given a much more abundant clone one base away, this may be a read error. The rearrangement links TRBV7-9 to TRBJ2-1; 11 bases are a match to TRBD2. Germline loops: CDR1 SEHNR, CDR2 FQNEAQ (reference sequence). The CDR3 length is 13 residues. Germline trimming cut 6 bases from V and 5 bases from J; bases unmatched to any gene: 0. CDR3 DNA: TGTGCCAGCAGACTAGCGGGGGACAATGAGCAGTTCTTC. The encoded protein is CASRLAGDNEQFF. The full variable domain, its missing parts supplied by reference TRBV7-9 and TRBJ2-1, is DTGVSQNPRHKITKRGQNVTFRCDPISEHNRLYWYRQTLGQGPEFLTYFQNEAQLEKSRLLSDRFSAERPKGSFSTLEIQRTEQGDSAMYLCASRLAGDNEQFFGPGTRLTVL.

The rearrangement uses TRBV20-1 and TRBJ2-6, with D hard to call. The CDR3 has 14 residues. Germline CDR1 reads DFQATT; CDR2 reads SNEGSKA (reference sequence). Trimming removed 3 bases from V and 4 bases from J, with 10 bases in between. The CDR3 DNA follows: TGCAGTGCTAGGAGCTCGTCCGGGGCCAACGTCCTGACTTTC. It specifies CSARSSSGANVLTF.

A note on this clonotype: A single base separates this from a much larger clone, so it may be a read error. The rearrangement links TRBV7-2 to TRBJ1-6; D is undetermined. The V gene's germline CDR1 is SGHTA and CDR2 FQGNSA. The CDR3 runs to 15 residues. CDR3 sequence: CAGSPAGLGNSPLHF. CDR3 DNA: TGTGCCGGCAGCCCAGCAGGTTTGGGTAATTCACCCCTCCACTTT.

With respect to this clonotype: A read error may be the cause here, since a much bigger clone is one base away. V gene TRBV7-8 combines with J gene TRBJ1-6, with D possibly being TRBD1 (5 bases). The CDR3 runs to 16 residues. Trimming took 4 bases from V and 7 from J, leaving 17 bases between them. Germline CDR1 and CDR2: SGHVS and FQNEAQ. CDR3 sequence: CASSYRGPNQNSPLHF. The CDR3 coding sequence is TGTGCCAGCAGCTACCGGGGCCCGAATCAGAATTCACCCCTCCACTTT.